This section outlines one TCR beta chain sequence together with its context. Its antigen remains unknown. Researchers ran the PCR with 60 Vbeta and 13 Jbeta primers. TCRdb keeps only in-frame clones here, not all; method: immunoSEQ multiplex PCR. The sample has approximately 280,000 clones, just over 85% seen once. The record originates from a study of cytomegalovirus exposure and HLA in healthy donors. Overall study findings and caveats: V segments that were indistinguishable, TRBV6-2 and TRBV6-3 among them, were omitted from analysis. The authors reported that TCR beta sequences could predict HLA-A and HLA-B alleles. These predictions were accurate for most subjects in the first cohort.

The CDR3 sequence is 10 residues long. The V end lost 5 bases, the J end lost 3 bases, and 5 bases lay between the germline ends. CDR1 is DFQATT and CDR2 is SNEGSKA in the germline V gene (reference sequence). The chain uses TRBV20-1 and TRBJ2-7, with a weak D call TRBD2 (5 bases). Sequencing was carried out using PBMCs. This clonotype originated in a man aged 40-50 years in good health and CMV-seropositive. In DNA form, the CDR3 reads TGCAGTGCTCGGGACTACGAGCAGTACTTC. Translated, it gives CSARDYEQYF.